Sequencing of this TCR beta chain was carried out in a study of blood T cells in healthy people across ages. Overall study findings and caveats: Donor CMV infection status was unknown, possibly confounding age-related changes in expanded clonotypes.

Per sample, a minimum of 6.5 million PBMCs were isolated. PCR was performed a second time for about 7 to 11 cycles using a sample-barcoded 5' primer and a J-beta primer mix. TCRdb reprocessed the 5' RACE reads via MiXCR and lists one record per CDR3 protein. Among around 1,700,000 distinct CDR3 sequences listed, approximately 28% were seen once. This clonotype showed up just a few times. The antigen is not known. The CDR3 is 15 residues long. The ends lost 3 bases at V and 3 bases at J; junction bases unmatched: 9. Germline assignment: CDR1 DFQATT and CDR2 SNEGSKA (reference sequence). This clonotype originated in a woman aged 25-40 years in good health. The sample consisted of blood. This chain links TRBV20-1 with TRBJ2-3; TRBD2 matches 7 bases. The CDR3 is CSASSLAEGTDTQYF. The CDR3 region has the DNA TGCAGTGCTAGTTCCCTAGCGGAGGGGACAGATACGCAGTATTTT.